This TCR beta chain was observed in a study of blood T cell repertoires in COVID-19. The wider study: Sample material is recorded as cDNA or gDNA derived from T cells, B-cell-depleted T cells, or PBMCs.

The CDR3 covers 16 residues. V shed 3 bases and J 6 bases; nucleotides not matched to a gene: 8. In germline, CDR1 is SGHVS, CDR2 FNYEAQ. The data were produced by immunoSEQ multiplex PCR, yet TCRdb's version contains in-frame clones alone and is incomplete. The sample yields about 410,000 clones, around 91% seen once. This chain links TRBV7-6 with TRBJ1-6; 7 positions agree with TRBD1. The sample was peripheral blood. The receptor comes from a woman between 40 and 55 years old with COVID-19, enrolled during active disease. The CDR3 region is CASSFARQGVNSPLHF. CDR3 coding DNA: TGTGCCAGCAGCTTTGCCCGACAGGGAGTTAATTCACCCCTCCACTTT.